The 21 T cell receptor beta chains given below trace back to one sample, sequenced in a study of PD-L1 blockade in urothelial cancer. Stated time point: pretreatment peripheral blood. The assay was immunoSEQ multiplex PCR, and TCRdb's table has in-frame clones only and misses some. Counted here are about 81,000 clones, more than 70% occurring once; the ten biggest clones make up about 1%. This specimen consisted of PBMCs, obtained around atezolizumab (anti-PD-L1) treatment. The receptor set was obtained from a woman of 80 years or more with urothelial cancer.

J is TRBJ1-5 and V is TRBV6-1; tentatively, D is TRBD1 (5 bases). The CDR3 is 14 amino acids. Looked up from germline, CDR1 is MNHNS and CDR2 is SASEGT. The germline V and J ends were trimmed by 4 bases and 4 bases, with 11 bases remaining between them. The CDR3 loop is CASSALDTNQPQHF. The CDR3, as DNA: TGTGCCAGCAGTGCGTTGGACACGAATCAGCCCCAGCATTTT.

This clone was observed a single time. This rearrangement joins TRBV5-1 to TRBJ2-2; D unresolved. This CDR3 spans 17 amino acids. The ends were cut back, 3 bases at V and 4 bases at J, with 19 bases in the middle. The V gene's germline CDR1 is SGHRS and CDR2 YFSETQ. The CDR3 DNA sequence: TGCGCCAGCAGCTCCATAAAATCTACGGGTACCACCGGGGAGCTGTTTTTT. Protein sequence: CASSSIKSTGTTGELFF.

CDR3 in DNA: TGTGCCAGCAGCGTCGAGGGAGCGGAACTCTACTTC. Its translation: CASSVEGAELYF. The gene calls are TRBV9 and TRBJ2-7; perhaps TRBD2 as D (5 bases). V lost 2 bases, J lost 13 bases, and 16 bases lay in between. CDR3 length: 12 residues. Germline loops: CDR1 SGDLS, CDR2 YYNGEE.

The chain carries TRBV28 and TRBJ1-5; TRBD1 is a possible D gene (5 bases). The length of the CDR3 is 15 residues. Trimming cost V 6 bases and J 3 bases, with 15 bases left between them. Per germline, CDR1 MDHEN and CDR2 SYDVKM. CDR3 sequence: CASRSPTAFNQPQHF. The DNA for the CDR3 is TGTGCCAGCAGGTCCCCGACAGCCTTCAATCAGCCCCAGCATTTT.

The CDR3 loop reads CASSQERQGGTDTQYF. DNA for the CDR3: TGCGCCAGCAGCCAAGAACGACAGGGAGGCACAGATACGCAGTATTTT. This sequence joins TRBV5-1 and TRBJ2-3; 7 bases match TRBD1. Germline V gene sequence: CDR1 SGHRS, CDR2 YFSETQ. The CDR3 runs to 16 residues. After removal of 4 bases from V and 1 base from J, the junction contained 9 bases not matched to a gene.

J is TRBJ2-7 and V is TRBV5-8; 10 nucleotides line up with TRBD2. V dropped 1 base and J dropped 4; count of bases not matched to a gene: 5. Looked up from germline, CDR1 is SGHTS and CDR2 is YDEGEE. The length of the CDR3 is 15 residues. CDR3 sequence: CASSLTLAGVYEQYF. DNA of the CDR3: TGTGCCAGCAGCTTGACGCTAGCGGGAGTGTACGAGCAGTACTTC.

This sequence joins TRBV2 and TRBJ1-1; D perhaps matches TRBD1 (6 bases). Germline V gene data show CDR1 as SNHLY and CDR2 as FYNNEI. The CDR3 covers 16 residues. Trimming cost V 6 bases and J 1 base, with 18 bases left between them. CDR3 DNA: TGTGCCAGCAGGCTGCAATATGGGGGACAGAACACTGAAGCTTTCTTT. This sequence encodes CASRLQYGGQNTEAFF.

The CDR3 loop reads CASSLPAGGFGYNEQFF. CDR3 bases: TGTGCCAGCAGCCTCCCGGCGGGCGGCTTCGGATACAATGAGCAGTTCTTC. V is TRBV7-9 and J is TRBJ2-1, with D possibly matching TRBD2 (5 bases). From germline, CDR1 is SEHNR and CDR2 FQNEAQ (reference sequence). The CDR3 has 17 amino acids. V was trimmed by 5 bases and J by 4 bases, leaving 21 bases between them.

The chain recombines TRBV10-3 with TRBJ1-2, with D perhaps matching TRBD1 (5 bases). The CDR3 loop spans 18 amino acids. Germline CDR1 reads ENHRY; CDR2 reads SYGVKD. Trimming left V 0 bases short and J 3 bases short, with 20 bases between. CDR3 nucleotide sequence: TGTGCCATCAGTGAGTCGACGGGCAGGGTAACAGTTGACTATGGCTACACCTTC. Protein sequence: CAISESTGRVTVDYGYTF.

The sample holds one count of this clone. The gene calls are TRBV7-9 and TRBJ1-1; 8 bases line up with TRBD1. This CDR3 spans 14 amino acids. The ends lost 11 bases at V and 3 bases at J; junction bases unmatched: 11. The germline V gene encodes CDR1 SEHNR and CDR2 FQNEAQ (reference sequence). The CDR3 sequence: CAGRTGSTDTEAFF. For the CDR3, the DNA is TGTGCCGGACGGACAGGGTCCACCGACACTGAAGCTTTCTTT.

V and J are TRBV18 and TRBJ2-1, with 11 bases that match TRBD2. J lost 10 bases, V lost 0 bases, and 8 bases had no gene match. The length of the CDR3 is 16 residues. The germline V gene has CDR1 KGHSH and CDR2 LQKENI. The CDR3 region is CASSPPTSGTYREQFF. CDR3 nucleotide sequence: TGTGCCAGCTCACCACCGACTAGCGGGACCTACAGGGAGCAGTTCTTC. Looking up the rest from reference TRBV18 and TRBJ2-1 gives the full variable domain: NAGVMQNPRHLVRRRGQEARLRCSPMKGHSHVYWYRQLPEEGLKFMVYLQKENIIDESGMPKERFSAEFPKEGPSILRIQQVVRGDSAAYFCASSPPTSGTYREQFFGPGTRLTVL.

The chain joins TRBV15 to TRBJ1-3; D perhaps matches TRBD1 (6 bases). V was pared by 1 base and J by 2 bases, with 18 bases between. The CDR3 extends over 18 amino acids. CDR1 and CDR2 from the germline V gene are LNHNV and YYDKDF (reference sequence). CDR3 protein: CATSRGDTGKWTGNTIYF. CDR3 bases: TGTGCCACCAGCAGAGGGGACACAGGGAAGTGGACTGGAAACACCATATATTTT.

The CDR3 DNA sequence: TGTGCCAGCAGCTTGGACAGGGTGAACTCGCAGTATTTT. It codes for CASSLDRVNSQYF. The chain links TRBV5-6 to TRBJ2-3; possible D gene TRBD1, 6 bases. Trimming stripped 0 bases from V and 10 bases from J, with 12 bases between. This CDR3 region has 13 residues. Germline V CDR1 and CDR2: SGHDT, YYEEEE.

The chain joins TRBV27 to TRBJ2-3; 7 nucleotides match TRBD1. This CDR3 region has 15 residues. Germline V CDR1 and CDR2: MNHEY, SMNVEV (reference sequence). With V trimmed by 5 bases and J by 4 bases, 9 bases remained unmatched. Written as DNA, the CDR3 is TGTGCCAGCAGTCTCCGACAGGGAGCGGCAGATACGCAGTATTTT. It specifies CASSLRQGAADTQYF.

The gene calls are TRBV19 and TRBJ1-1; 8 positions match TRBD1. Trimming removed 6 bases from V and 0 bases from J; junction bases left unmatched: 9. This CDR3 region has 16 residues. Germline assignment: CDR1 LNHDA and CDR2 SQIVND (reference sequence). CDR3 nucleotide sequence: TGTGCCAGTAGCAGGGACAGGAGAACCATGAACACTGAAGCTTTCTTT. Translated: CASSRDRRTMNTEAFF.

This chain joins TRBV27 and TRBJ1-5, with D uncertain. The CDR3 consists of 9 residues. Per the germline V gene, CDR1 is MNHEY and CDR2 is SMNVEV (reference sequence). With 10 bases removed from V and 5 bases from J, the gap between germline ends came to 3 bases. CDR3 residues: CATYQPQHF. The CDR3 DNA sequence: TGTGCCACCTATCAGCCCCAGCATTTT.

This sequence joins TRBV7-2 and TRBJ1-2; D might be TRBD1 (5 bases). V was trimmed by 2 bases and J by 6 bases, leaving 13 bases between them. The germline gives CDR1 SGHTA, CDR2 FQGNSA. The CDR3 has 14 amino acids. The CDR3 nucleotides are TGTGCCAGCAGCTTACTACAGGTGCTAAATGGCTACACCTTC. Its protein is CASSLLQVLNGYTF.

J is TRBJ1-5 and V is TRBV28; unclear D gene. V was trimmed by 6 bases and J by 0 bases, leaving 12 bases between them. The CDR3 covers 15 residues. Germline loops: CDR1 MDHEN, CDR2 SYDVKM. The CDR3 DNA follows: TGTGCCAGCAGGCTACCGAATTATAGCAATCAGCCCCAGCATTTT. This gives the protein CASRLPNYSNQPQHF.

The chain recombines TRBV5-6 with TRBJ2-3; TRBD2 agrees at 10 bases. V was pared by 4 bases and J by 0 bases, with 5 bases of the junction left unmatched. Germline-derived CDR1 and CDR2 are SGHDT and YYEEEE. The CDR3 has 16 residues. DNA of the CDR3: TGTGCCAGCAGCCCGGGACTAGCGCCTAGCACAGATACGCAGTATTTT. It is translated as CASSPGLAPSTDTQYF.

The J gene is TRBJ2-5, the V gene TRBV18; 7 bases are a match to TRBD1. V trimming: 3 bases; J trimming: 4 bases; junction bases outside the gene matches: 8. Germline CDR1 is KGHSH and CDR2 is LQKENI. The CDR3 totals 15 residues. The CDR3 DNA reads as TGTGCCAGCTCACCCCGACAGGGTGGGGCAGAGACCCAGTACTTC. This codes for CASSPRQGGAETQYF. Supplemented by reference TRBV18 and TRBJ2-5, the full variable domain reads NAGVMQNPRHLVRRRGQEARLRCSPMKGHSHVYWYRQLPEEGLKFMVYLQKENIIDESGMPKERFSAEFPKEGPSILRIQQVVRGDSAAYFCASSPRQGGAETQYFGPGTRLLVL.

This clone was counted only a few times. This CDR3 is CASSATGGAYNEQFF. The DNA for the CDR3 is TGTGCCAGCAGCGCAACAGGGGGCGCTTACAATGAGCAGTTCTTC. The chain carries TRBV2 and TRBJ2-1; 9 bases are shared with TRBD1. V was pared by 6 bases and J by 4 bases, with 7 bases of the junction left unmatched. The germline gives CDR1 SNHLY, CDR2 FYNNEI. The CDR3 covers 15 residues.